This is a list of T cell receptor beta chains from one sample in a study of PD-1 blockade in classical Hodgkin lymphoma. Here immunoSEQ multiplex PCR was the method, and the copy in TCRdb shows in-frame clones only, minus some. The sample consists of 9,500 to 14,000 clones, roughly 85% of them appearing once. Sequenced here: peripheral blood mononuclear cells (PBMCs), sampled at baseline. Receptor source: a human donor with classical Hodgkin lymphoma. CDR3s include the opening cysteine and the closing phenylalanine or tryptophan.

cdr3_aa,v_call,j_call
CASTLAASSYNEQFF,TRBV19,TRBJ2-1
CASRQYGYTF,TRBV30,TRBJ1-2
CASSQGADTYNEQFF,TRBV4-3,TRBJ2-1
CASSPGTGGNSPLHF,TRBV18,TRBJ1-6
CASSQWPSGNTIYF,TRBV16,TRBJ1-3
CASSLPGGVSPLHF,TRBV5-4,TRBJ1-6
CASSLTSGSPFIPSTSYEQYF,TRBV27,TRBJ2-7
CASTYSEGQDRVEQYF,TRBV6-6,TRBJ2-7
CASSQGEELFF,TRBV4-3,TRBJ2-2
CATSRDQEGLVYGYTF,TRBV15,TRBJ1-2
CASSSGRATVSPLHF,TRBV2,TRBJ1-6
CASSFGSSGNTIYF,TRBV7-9,TRBJ1-3
CASSLFGQAYEQYF,TRBV14,TRBJ2-7
CASRAGTGARDEQFF,TRBV4-3,TRBJ2-1
CASSPTRQGEAFF,TRBV27,TRBJ1-1
CAWSVGQGAYEQYF,TRBV30,TRBJ2-7